A selection of T cell receptor beta chains follows, all from one sample in a study of T-cell memory formation after mild COVID-19. MiXCR, run by TCRdb on the 5' RACE reads, gives a single entry per CDR3 protein. The sample holds roughly 320,000 distinct CDR3 sequences; 25% to 30% are singletons and the top ten take approximately 12%. Sequencing was carried out using PBMCs or a T cell subset sorted from them (not recorded which). The receptors here all came from an adult woman who had mild COVID-19 (a few samples of this study predate the infection). Cell type and time point are not known. Each CDR3 is given with its conserved first and last residue. Each record gives: D gene, clone size, V gene, J gene, CDR3 protein, CDR3 DNA. D genes are given only for firm matches. Size values are once, few and many counts, or a class for expanded clones, and some rows have none.

d_call: -
clone_size: -
v_call: TRBV9
j_call: TRBJ1-1
cdr3_aa: CASSAHSGQENTEAFF
cdr3_nt: TGTGCCAGCAGCGCCCACTCGGGTCAGGAGAACACTGAAGCTTTCTTT

d_call: -
clone_size: -
v_call: TRBV2
j_call: TRBJ2-1
cdr3_aa: CASVLALSSYNEQFF
cdr3_nt: TGTGCCAGCGTGCTGGCCCTGAGCTCCTACAATGAGCAGTTCTTC

d_call: -
clone_size: few
v_call: TRBV7-2
j_call: TRBJ2-2
cdr3_aa: CASSLRGTLNTGELFF
cdr3_nt: TGTGCCAGCAGCCTCAGAGGGACTTTGAACACCGGGGAGCTGTTTTTT

d_call: -
clone_size: -
v_call: TRBV7-2
j_call: TRBJ1-4
cdr3_aa: CASSLGGEKLFF
cdr3_nt: TGTGCCAGCAGCTTGGGGGGGGAAAAACTGTTTTTT

d_call: TRBD2
clone_size: many
v_call: TRBV7-6
j_call: TRBJ2-1
cdr3_aa: CASSPGTSGGNNEQFF
cdr3_nt: TGTGCCAGCAGCCCAGGGACTAGCGGGGGTAATAATGAGCAGTTCTTC

d_call: TRBD1
clone_size: -
v_call: TRBV24-1
j_call: TRBJ2-2
cdr3_aa: CATSPGQGWAGELFF
cdr3_nt: TGTGCCACCAGTCCGGGACAGGGTTGGGCCGGGGAGCTGTTTTTT

d_call: TRBD1
clone_size: -
v_call: TRBV6-1
j_call: TRBJ1-4
cdr3_aa: CASSGQGAPVEKLFF
cdr3_nt: TGTGCCAGCAGCGGACAGGGGGCGCCTGTTGAAAAACTGTTTTTT

d_call: TRBD1
clone_size: few
v_call: TRBV13
j_call: TRBJ2-7
cdr3_aa: CASSDRDRGYEQYF
cdr3_nt: TGTGCCAGCAGCGACCGGGACAGGGGTTACGAGCAGTACTTC

d_call: TRBD1
clone_size: -
v_call: TRBV5-1
j_call: TRBJ2-7
cdr3_aa: CASSLQGTGGNEQYF
cdr3_nt: TGCGCCAGCAGCCTTCAAGGGACAGGGGGCAACGAGCAGTACTTC

d_call: TRBD2
clone_size: -
v_call: TRBV15
j_call: TRBJ2-3
cdr3_aa: CATSRTRGGYTDTQYF
cdr3_nt: TGTGCCACCAGCAGAACCCGGGGGGGTTATACAGATACGCAGTATTTT

d_call: -
clone_size: -
v_call: TRBV4-1
j_call: TRBJ2-5
cdr3_aa: CASSQAPEGETQYF
cdr3_nt: TGCGCCAGCAGCCAGGCCCCCGAGGGGGAGACCCAGTACTTC

d_call: -
clone_size: -
v_call: TRBV29-1
j_call: TRBJ2-7
cdr3_aa: CSVERLSSYEQYF
cdr3_nt: TGCAGCGTTGAAAGGCTCAGTTCCTACGAGCAGTACTTC

d_call: -
clone_size: -
v_call: TRBV4-3
j_call: TRBJ2-1
cdr3_aa: CASSQDRWDEQFF
cdr3_nt: TGCGCCAGCAGCCAAGATAGGTGGGATGAGCAGTTCTTC

d_call: TRBD1
clone_size: few
v_call: TRBV4-3
j_call: TRBJ2-2
cdr3_aa: CASSQELGTGPGELFF
cdr3_nt: TGCGCCAGCAGCCAAGAACTTGGGACAGGGCCCGGGGAGCTGTTTTTT

d_call: TRBD2
clone_size: few
v_call: TRBV6-5
j_call: TRBJ2-7
cdr3_aa: CASSYSLPSGYEQYF
cdr3_nt: TGTGCCAGCAGTTACTCACTCCCTAGCGGCTACGAGCAGTACTTC

d_call: -
clone_size: -
v_call: TRBV4-3
j_call: TRBJ1-1
cdr3_aa: CASSQDRYNTEAFF
cdr3_nt: TGCGCCAGCAGCCAGGACAGATACAACACTGAAGCTTTCTTT